Below, one T cell receptor beta chain is given with its context. Its target is not known. Assay: immunoSEQ multiplex PCR; the TCRdb copy retains only in-frame clones and omits some. The sample holds 26,000 or so clones, 62% seen once. The data belong to a study of cytotoxic CD8 clonotypes in ibrutinib-treated CLL. Study-level points and caveats: Clonality was elevated at ibrutinib response and had returned toward baseline at progression.

Looked up from germline, CDR1 is MNHEY and CDR2 is SMNVEV (reference sequence). J gave up 2 bases and V 6 bases, and 6 bases lay outside the gene matches. This CDR3 region has 14 residues. The sample in question was PBMCs, obtained before ibrutinib treatment. The sequence was collected from a human donor with chronic lymphocytic leukemia. The chain is built from TRBV27 and TRBJ2-7, with 8 bases identical to TRBD2. CDR3 sequence: CASSLTSGPYEQYF. In DNA form, the CDR3 reads TGTGCCAGCAGCCTAACTAGCGGCCCCTACGAGCAGTACTTC.